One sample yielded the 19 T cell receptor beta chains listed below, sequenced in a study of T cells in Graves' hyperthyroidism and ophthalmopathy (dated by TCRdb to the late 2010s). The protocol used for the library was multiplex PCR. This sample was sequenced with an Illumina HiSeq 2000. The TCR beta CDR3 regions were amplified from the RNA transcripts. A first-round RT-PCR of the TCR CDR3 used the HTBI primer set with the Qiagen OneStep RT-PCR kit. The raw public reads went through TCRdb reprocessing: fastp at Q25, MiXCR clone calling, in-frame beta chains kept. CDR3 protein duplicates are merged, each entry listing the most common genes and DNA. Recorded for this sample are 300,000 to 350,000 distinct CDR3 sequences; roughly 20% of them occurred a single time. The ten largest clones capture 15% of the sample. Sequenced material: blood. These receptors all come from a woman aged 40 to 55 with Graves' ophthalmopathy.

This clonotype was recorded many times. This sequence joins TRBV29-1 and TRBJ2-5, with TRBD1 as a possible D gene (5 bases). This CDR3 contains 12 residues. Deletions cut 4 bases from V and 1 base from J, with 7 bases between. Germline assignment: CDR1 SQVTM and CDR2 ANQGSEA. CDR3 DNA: TGCAGCGTTGGACAGTTCCAAGAGACCCAGTACTTC. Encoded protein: CSVGQFQETQYF.

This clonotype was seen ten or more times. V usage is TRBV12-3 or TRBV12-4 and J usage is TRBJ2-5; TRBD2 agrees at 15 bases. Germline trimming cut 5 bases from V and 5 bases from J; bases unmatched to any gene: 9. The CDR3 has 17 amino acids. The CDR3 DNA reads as TGTGCCAGCAGTCCCGGGGGGACTAGCGGGAGGTGGGAGACCCAGTACTTC. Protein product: CASSPGGTSGRWETQYF.

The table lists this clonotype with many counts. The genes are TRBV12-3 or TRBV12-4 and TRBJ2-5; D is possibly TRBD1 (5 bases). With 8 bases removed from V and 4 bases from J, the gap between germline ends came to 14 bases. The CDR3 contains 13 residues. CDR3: CASAFIQGETQYF. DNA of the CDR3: TGTGCCAGCGCTTTTATCCAGGGAGAGACCCAGTACTTC.

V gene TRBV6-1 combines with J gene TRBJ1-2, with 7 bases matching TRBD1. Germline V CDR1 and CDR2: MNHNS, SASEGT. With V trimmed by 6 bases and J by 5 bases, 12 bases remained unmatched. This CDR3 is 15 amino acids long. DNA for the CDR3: TGTGCCAGCAGCTTGACAGGGCTACGTGGATATGGCTACACCTTC. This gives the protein CASSLTGLRGYGYTF.

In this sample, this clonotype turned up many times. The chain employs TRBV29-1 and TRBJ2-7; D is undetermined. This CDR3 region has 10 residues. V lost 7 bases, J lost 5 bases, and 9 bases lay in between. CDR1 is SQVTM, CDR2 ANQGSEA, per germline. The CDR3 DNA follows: TGCAGCGGTGGAAACAACGAGCAGTACTTC. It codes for CSGGNNEQYF.

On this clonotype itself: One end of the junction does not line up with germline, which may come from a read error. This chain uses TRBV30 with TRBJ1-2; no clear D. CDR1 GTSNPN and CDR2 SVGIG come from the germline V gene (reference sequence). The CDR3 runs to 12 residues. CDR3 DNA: TGTGCCTGCCCCGGGATAGTGATTGGCTACACCTTT. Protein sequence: CACPGIVIGYTF.

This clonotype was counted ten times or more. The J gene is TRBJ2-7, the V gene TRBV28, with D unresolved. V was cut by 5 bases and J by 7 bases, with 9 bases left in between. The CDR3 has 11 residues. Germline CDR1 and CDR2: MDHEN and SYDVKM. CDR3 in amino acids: CASSGSLEQYF. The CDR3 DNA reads TGTGCCAGCAGTGGGTCTTTGGAGCAGTACTTC.

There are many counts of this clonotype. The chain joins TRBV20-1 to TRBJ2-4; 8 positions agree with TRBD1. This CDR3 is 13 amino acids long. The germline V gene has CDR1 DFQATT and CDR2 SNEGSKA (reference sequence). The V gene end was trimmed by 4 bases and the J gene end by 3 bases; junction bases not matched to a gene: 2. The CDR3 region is CSATGQGKNIQYF. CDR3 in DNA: TGCAGTGCTACCGGACAGGGCAAAAACATTCAGTACTTC.

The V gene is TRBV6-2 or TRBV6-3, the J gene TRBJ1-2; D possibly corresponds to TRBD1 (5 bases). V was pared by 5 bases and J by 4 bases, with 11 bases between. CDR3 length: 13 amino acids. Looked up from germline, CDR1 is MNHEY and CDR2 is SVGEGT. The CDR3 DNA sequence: TGTGCCAGCAGTGCCAGGGAGTTCTATGGCTACACCTTC. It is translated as CASSAREFYGYTF.

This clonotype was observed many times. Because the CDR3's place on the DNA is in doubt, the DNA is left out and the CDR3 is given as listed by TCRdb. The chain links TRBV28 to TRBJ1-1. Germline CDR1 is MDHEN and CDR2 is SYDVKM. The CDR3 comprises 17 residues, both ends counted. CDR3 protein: CASILVAGPVGGREAFF.

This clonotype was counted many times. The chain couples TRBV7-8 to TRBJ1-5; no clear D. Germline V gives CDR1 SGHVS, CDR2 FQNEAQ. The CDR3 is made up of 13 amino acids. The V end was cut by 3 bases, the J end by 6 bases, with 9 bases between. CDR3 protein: CASSFPGTQPQHF. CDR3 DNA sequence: TGTGCCAGCAGCTTCCCGGGAACTCAGCCCCAGCATTTT.

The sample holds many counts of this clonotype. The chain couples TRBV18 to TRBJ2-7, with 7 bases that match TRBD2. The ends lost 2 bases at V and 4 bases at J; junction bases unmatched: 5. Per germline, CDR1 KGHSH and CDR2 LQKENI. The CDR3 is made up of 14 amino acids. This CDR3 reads CASSPTGGPYEQYF. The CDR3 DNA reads TGTGCCAGCTCACCAACGGGAGGCCCTTACGAGCAGTACTTC.

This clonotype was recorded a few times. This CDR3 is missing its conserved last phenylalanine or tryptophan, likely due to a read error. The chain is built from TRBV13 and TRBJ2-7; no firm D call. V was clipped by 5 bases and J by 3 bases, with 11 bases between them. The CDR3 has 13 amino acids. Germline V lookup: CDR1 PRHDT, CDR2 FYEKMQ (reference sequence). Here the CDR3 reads CASSPTPGYEQYL. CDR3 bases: TGTGCCAGCAGCCCGACCCCAGGCTACGAGCAGTACCTC.

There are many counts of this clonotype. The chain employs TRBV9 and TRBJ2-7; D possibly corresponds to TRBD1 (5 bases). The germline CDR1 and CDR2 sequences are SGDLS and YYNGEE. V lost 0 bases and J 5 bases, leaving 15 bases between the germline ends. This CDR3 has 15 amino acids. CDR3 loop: CASSVGVSPGHEQYF. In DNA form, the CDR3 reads TGTGCCAGCAGCGTAGGAGTGTCTCCAGGGCACGAGCAGTACTTC. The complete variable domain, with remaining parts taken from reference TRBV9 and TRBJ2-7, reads DSGVTQTPKHLITATGQRVTLRCSPRSGDLSVYWYQQSLDQGLQFLIQYYNGEERAKGNILERFSAQQFPDLHSELNLSSLELGDSALYFCASSVGVSPGHEQYFGPGTRLTVT.

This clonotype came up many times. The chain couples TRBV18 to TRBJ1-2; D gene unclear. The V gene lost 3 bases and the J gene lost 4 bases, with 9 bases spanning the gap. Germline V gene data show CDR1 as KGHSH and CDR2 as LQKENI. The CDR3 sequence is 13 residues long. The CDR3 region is CASSPGPSYGYTF. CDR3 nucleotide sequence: TGTGCCAGCTCACCCGGACCGAGCTATGGCTACACCTTC.

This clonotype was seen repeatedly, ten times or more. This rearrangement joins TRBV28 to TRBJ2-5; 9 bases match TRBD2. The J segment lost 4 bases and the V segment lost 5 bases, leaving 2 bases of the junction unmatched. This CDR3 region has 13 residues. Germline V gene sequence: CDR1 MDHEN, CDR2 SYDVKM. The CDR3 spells CASSSGRRETQYF. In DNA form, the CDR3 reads TGTGCCAGCAGTAGCGGGAGGCGAGAGACCCAGTACTTC.

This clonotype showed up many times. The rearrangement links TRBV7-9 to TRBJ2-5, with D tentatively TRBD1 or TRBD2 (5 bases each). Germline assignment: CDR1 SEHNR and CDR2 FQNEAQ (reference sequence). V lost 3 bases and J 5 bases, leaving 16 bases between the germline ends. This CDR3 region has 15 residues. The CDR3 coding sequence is TGTGCCAGCAGCTTCACCGGGCCCTGGGGGGAGACCCAGTACTTC. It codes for CASSFTGPWGETQYF.

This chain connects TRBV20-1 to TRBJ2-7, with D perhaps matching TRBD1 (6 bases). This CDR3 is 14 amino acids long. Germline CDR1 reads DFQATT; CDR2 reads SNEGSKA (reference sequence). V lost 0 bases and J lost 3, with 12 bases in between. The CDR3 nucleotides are TGCAGTGCTAGAGATTTAGGCAGGGGCTACGAGCAGTACTTC. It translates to CSARDLGRGYEQYF.

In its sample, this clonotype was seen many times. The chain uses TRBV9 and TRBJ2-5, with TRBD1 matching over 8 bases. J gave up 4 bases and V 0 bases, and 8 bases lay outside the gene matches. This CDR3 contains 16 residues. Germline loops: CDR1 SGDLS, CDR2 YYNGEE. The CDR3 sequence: CASSVAGRGLGETQYF. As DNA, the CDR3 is TGTGCCAGCAGCGTAGCGGGCAGGGGGCTGGGAGAGACCCAGTACTTC.